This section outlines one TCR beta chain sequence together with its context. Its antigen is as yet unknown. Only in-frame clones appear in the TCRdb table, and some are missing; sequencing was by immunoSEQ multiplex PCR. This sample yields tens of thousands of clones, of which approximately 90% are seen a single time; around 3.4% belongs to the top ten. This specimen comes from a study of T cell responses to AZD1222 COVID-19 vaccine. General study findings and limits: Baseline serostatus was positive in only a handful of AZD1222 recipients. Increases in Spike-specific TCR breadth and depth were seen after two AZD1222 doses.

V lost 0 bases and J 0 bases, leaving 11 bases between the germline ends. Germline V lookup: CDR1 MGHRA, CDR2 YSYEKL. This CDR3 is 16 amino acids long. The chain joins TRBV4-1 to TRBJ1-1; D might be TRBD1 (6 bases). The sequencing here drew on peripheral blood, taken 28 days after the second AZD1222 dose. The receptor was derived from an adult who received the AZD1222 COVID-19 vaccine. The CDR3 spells CASSQEAGAVNTEAFF. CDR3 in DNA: TGCGCCAGCAGCCAAGAAGCGGGGGCCGTGAACACTGAAGCTTTCTTT.